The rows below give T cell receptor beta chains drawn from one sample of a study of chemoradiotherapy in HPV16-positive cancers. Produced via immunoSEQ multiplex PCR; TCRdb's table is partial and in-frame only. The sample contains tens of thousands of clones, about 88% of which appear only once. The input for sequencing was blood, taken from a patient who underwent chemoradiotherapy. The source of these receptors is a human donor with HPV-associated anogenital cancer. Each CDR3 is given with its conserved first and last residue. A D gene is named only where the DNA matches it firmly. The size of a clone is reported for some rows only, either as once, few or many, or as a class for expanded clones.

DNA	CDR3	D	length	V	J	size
TGTGCCAGCAGTGAAGGGAGTGAGGGCTCACCCCTCCACTTT	CASSEGSEGSPLHF	.	14	TRBV6-1	TRBJ1-6	once
TGTGCCAGCAGCAAAGACCCAGGGATCCACGAGCAGTACTTC	CASSKDPGIHEQYF	.	14	TRBV21-1	TRBJ2-7	.
TGTGCCTGGAGTGTGGGGATTAACTATGGCTACACCTTC	CAWSVGINYGYTF	.	13	TRBV30	TRBJ1-2	.
TGTGCCAGCAGCGCAGTGGGGGGAGGCACTGGAAACACCATATATTTT	CASSAVGGGTGNTIYF	.	16	TRBV7-2	TRBJ1-3	.
TGTGCCAGCAGCCTCAGGGGGCCCATTAATGAAAAACTGTTTTTT	CASSLRGPINEKLFF	TRBD1	15	TRBV5-4	TRBJ1-4	.
TGTGCCAGCAGCCCCGAAGGGCAGGGGGCGCCGTATGAAAAACTGTTTTTT	CASSPEGQGAPYEKLFF	TRBD1	17	TRBV7-6	TRBJ1-4	.
TGCGCCAGCAGCCGGACAGGGGGCGGCTATGGCTACACCTTC	CASSRTGGGYGYTF	TRBD1	14	TRBV4-3	TRBJ1-2	.
TGTGCCACGAGGGACAGCCGGGAAACCGGGGAGCTGTTTTTT	CATRDSRETGELFF	TRBD1	14	TRBV10-3	TRBJ2-2	.
TGCGCCAGCAGCCCAAACGTGGGACAGGGAAACTATGGCTACACCTTC	CASSPNVGQGNYGYTF	TRBD1	16	TRBV4-1	TRBJ1-2	.
TGCGCCAGCAGCCTCTTTGGGGGCGAGCAGCCCCAGCATTTT	CASSLFGGEQPQHF	.	14	TRBV5-1	TRBJ1-5	.
TGTGCCAGCAGCCAGGACGATGGGGCTCCCTACGAGCAGTACTTC	CASSQDDGAPYEQYF	.	15	TRBV5-5	TRBJ2-7	.
TGCGCCAGCAGCCAAGATGGCGGGGTGAACACTGAAGCTTTCTTT	CASSQDGGVNTEAFF	.	15	TRBV4-3	TRBJ1-1	.
TGCGCCAGCAGCCTGGGGGGGCCTCTTTCTTTCCAGGATACGCAGTATTTT	CASSLGGPLSFQDTQYF	.	17	TRBV4-1	TRBJ2-3	.
TGTGCCAGCAGTCGAGGGAGCTCCTACGAGCAGTACTTC	CASSRGSSYEQYF	.	13	TRBV25-1	TRBJ2-7	.
TGTGCCAGCAGCGTAGGCACCCGGTTGGATGGCTACACCTTC	CASSVGTRLDGYTF	.	14	TRBV9	TRBJ1-2	few
TGTGCCAGCAGTGAAAGGACAGGGCCCGAAGCTTTCTTT	CASSERTGPEAFF	TRBD1	13	TRBV25-1	TRBJ1-1	once
TGCGCCAGCAGCCAAGATTCCCTTCTTGGGGCCAACGTCCTGACTTTC	CASSQDSLLGANVLTF	.	16	TRBV4-3	TRBJ2-6	.
TGTGCCAGCAGCCTACTCGCGCGGGGGCTCAATGAGCAGTTCTTC	CASSLLARGLNEQFF	.	15	TRBV9	TRBJ2-1	once
TGTGCCAGCAGGGCCGGGACAGGGGGCAATGAGCAGTTCTTC	CASRAGTGGNEQFF	TRBD1	14	TRBV6-6	TRBJ2-1	once
TGTGCCAGCAGGGCTGATCTTAATGAAAAACTGTTTTTT	CASRADLNEKLFF	.	13	TRBV6-1	TRBJ1-4	.
TGTGCCAGCAGTTTGGACAGGTTTAACTATGGCTACACCTTC	CASSLDRFNYGYTF	TRBD1	14	TRBV13	TRBJ1-2	.
TGTGCCATCCAGGGGACTAGCGGAAACACCGGGGAGCTGTTTTTT	CAIQGTSGNTGELFF	TRBD2	15	TRBV10-3	TRBJ2-2	.
TGTGCCAGCAGCTTAGACGCCGCAGGGGGGAGAACAGATACGCAGTATTTT	CASSLDAAGGRTDTQYF	.	17	TRBV7-9	TRBJ2-3	.
TGTGCCAGCAGCTTAGACAGGGGGCTCGGCTACACCTTC	CASSLDRGLGYTF	TRBD1	13	TRBV6-5	TRBJ1-2	.
TGCGCCAGCAGCTTAATAGCGGGAGAGCGGGCCAAAAACATTCAGTACTTC	CASSLIAGERAKNIQYF	TRBD2	17	TRBV5-1	TRBJ2-4	.
TGTGCCAGTAGTATTCAGGGAATTAATAGCAATCAGCCCCAGCATTTT	CASSIQGINSNQPQHF	.	16	TRBV19	TRBJ1-5	.
TGTGCCAGCAGCGTAATAGCGGGTGGAGGTACGCAGTATTTT	CASSVIAGGGTQYF	TRBD2	14	TRBV9	TRBJ2-3	.
TGCAGCGTTACGACAGGGGGCGGCTTGGTCTATGGCTACACCTTC	CSVTTGGGLVYGYTF	TRBD1	15	TRBV29-1	TRBJ1-2	.
TGTGCCAGCAGCTTGGGACGGCGGGGGAACTATGGCTACACCTTC	CASSLGRRGNYGYTF	.	15	TRBV5-4	TRBJ1-2	.
TGTGCCAGCAGAACGACCCGGGACAGGGGCCACGAGCAGTACTTC	CASRTTRDRGHEQYF	TRBD1	15	TRBV6-5	TRBJ2-7	.
TGCGCCAGCAGCTTGGCAGATACGCAGTATTTT	CASSLADTQYF	.	11	TRBV5-1	TRBJ2-3	.
TGTGCCAGCAGCTCACAGGGTTACGGCTACACCTTC	CASSSQGYGYTF	.	12	TRBV7-3	TRBJ1-2	.
TGTGCCAGCAGCTTAGGGACGGGTAGTGGTTCACCCCTCCACTTT	CASSLGTGSGSPLHF	.	15	TRBV7-2	TRBJ1-6	.
TGTGCCAGCAGCTTGGAACCGACAGAACTGAACACTGAAGCTTTCTTT	CASSLEPTELNTEAFF	.	16	TRBV5-4	TRBJ1-1	.
TGTGCCAGCAGCTTTGGGACAGGGGCGGGCGGGGAGCTGTTTTTT	CASSFGTGAGGELFF	TRBD1	15	TRBV7-2	TRBJ2-2	.
TGTGCCAGCAGTTGGGGCAGCTCCTACAATGAGCAGTTCTTC	CASSWGSSYNEQFF	.	14	TRBV6-6	TRBJ2-1	once
TGTGCCAGCCCTACCGGGACAGCCTTCTACGAGCAGTACTTC	CASPTGTAFYEQYF	TRBD1	14	TRBV6-8	TRBJ2-7	once
TGTGCCAGCAGTTACCGCCGCACGGGCGAGCAGTACTTC	CASSYRRTGEQYF	.	13	TRBV6-5	TRBJ2-7	.
TGTGCCAGCAGCTCCACTCGGGGGGGTTCCTACAATGAGCAGTTCTTC	CASSSTRGGSYNEQFF	TRBD2	16	TRBV5-4	TRBJ2-1	.
TGTGCCAGTAGAGTGCAGGGGAACCCAAATTCACCCCTCCACTTT	CASRVQGNPNSPLHF	.	15	TRBV19	TRBJ1-6	once
TGTGCCTGGTTTGTGACAGGGGGCGGGGGCTACACCTTC	CAWFVTGGGGYTF	TRBD1	13	TRBV30	TRBJ1-2	.
TGTGCCAGTAGTTTTCGCGCTACAGGGGTCAATCAGCCCCAGCATTTT	CASSFRATGVNQPQHF	TRBD1	16	TRBV19	TRBJ1-5	.
TGTGCCACCTGGCCTGGGACTTTTCCCTACGAGCAGTACTTC	CATWPGTFPYEQYF	.	14	TRBV6-6	TRBJ2-7	.
TGCGCCAGCAGCCGGTACCGGGACTCAGGCTACGAGCAGTACTTC	CASSRYRDSGYEQYF	.	15	TRBV4-3	TRBJ2-7	once
TGTGCCAGTAACGTGGGCCAGAGAACCGGGGAGCTGTTTTTT	CASNVGQRTGELFF	.	14	TRBV19	TRBJ2-2	once
TGTGCCAGCAGCCCCGGGACTAGCGGGAGGGCCTTCACCGGGGAGCTGTTTTTT	CASSPGTSGRAFTGELFF	TRBD2	18	TRBV7-9	TRBJ2-2	.
TGTGCCAGCAGCGTAGGCCCCCCGGTGAATGAGCAGTTCTTC	CASSVGPPVNEQFF	.	14	TRBV9	TRBJ2-1	.
TGTGCCAGTAGCGTCACAGGGGAAAAGGGAAAACTGTTTTTT	CASSVTGEKGKLFF	TRBD1	14	TRBV19	TRBJ1-4	.
TGTGCCAGCAGCCCACACCCGGGACTACCCGATGCCGAGACCCAGTACTTC	CASSPHPGLPDAETQYF	TRBD2	17	TRBV7-9	TRBJ2-5	.
TGTGCCAGTAGTAGCTGGGACAGGGCGAACGAGCAGTACTTC	CASSSWDRANEQYF	TRBD1	14	TRBV19	TRBJ2-7	.
TGTGCCAGCAGCTTACAGGGCGGTCTAAACACCGGGGAGCTGTTTTTT	CASSLQGGLNTGELFF	.	16	TRBV7-3	TRBJ2-2	.
TGCAGCGTTGCACAGGGTAGCGCTGAAGCTTTCTTT	CSVAQGSAEAFF	.	12	TRBV29-1	TRBJ1-1	.
TGTGCCAGCAGTCCCAGGGGGGTCCCACAAGAGACCCAGTACTTC	CASSPRGVPQETQYF	.	15	TRBV27	TRBJ2-5	.
TGTGCCAGCAGCTTGGGGACAGACTCCTACGAGCAGTACTTC	CASSLGTDSYEQYF	.	14	TRBV5-5	TRBJ2-7	.